This T cell receptor (beta chain) appears in the sequencing data of a study of blood T cell repertoires in COVID-19. As for the study in general: Sources were T cells, B-cell-depleted T cells, or PBMCs; the material itself was cDNA or gDNA.

Germline-derived CDR1 and CDR2 are SGHAT and FQNNGV. V dropped 1 base and J dropped 7 bases, with 9 bases sitting between them. This CDR3 is 13 amino acids long. This clone was picked up one time. Clones were sequenced by immunoSEQ multiplex PCR, and TCRdb holds only the in-frame ones, with some missing. Of a few hundred thousand clones listed, 85% to 90% were seen once; the top ten hold approximately 1.8%. This TCR was sampled from a woman in her thirties or forties who had recovered from COVID-19. Sequencing input: PBMCs or T cells enriched from blood (not recorded which). The chain employs TRBV11-2 and TRBJ2-3; TRBD2 might be the D (5 bases). DNA for the CDR3: TGTGCCAGCAGCTTAGCCGAGGGAAATACGCAGTATTTT. Translated: CASSLAEGNTQYF.